The 30 T cell receptor beta chains presented below share a single source sample, sequenced in a study of blood T cell repertoires in COVID-19. Method: immunoSEQ multiplex PCR; TCRdb's copy keeps in-frame clones and lacks some. The data contain 100,000 to 150,000 clones, roughly 84% of them singletons. The specimen sequenced was PBMCs or T cells enriched from blood (not recorded which). Receptor source: a woman aged 25 to 39 who had recovered from COVID-19.

The chain is built from TRBV5-1 and TRBJ2-1, with TRBD2 matching over 9 bases. This CDR3 region has 16 residues. CDR1 and CDR2 from the germline V gene are SGHRS and YFSETQ. V lost 0 bases, J lost 5 bases, and 6 bases stayed unmatched. CDR3 sequence: CASSLGGTSTHNEQFF. The CDR3 region has the DNA TGCGCCAGCAGCTTGGGGGGGACTAGCACACACAATGAGCAGTTCTTC.

This chain joins TRBV14 and TRBJ1-1, with D maybe TRBD1 (6 bases). Germline CDR1 SGHDN, CDR2 FVKESK. The CDR3 is made up of 16 amino acids. The V gene lost 1 base and the J gene lost 5 bases, with 17 bases spanning the gap. CDR3 nucleotide sequence: TGTGCCAGCAGCCAAGCGGGGGGGCGAGGGGAGACTGAAGCTTTCTTT. The encoded protein is CASSQAGGRGETEAFF.

The rearrangement joins TRBV27 to TRBJ1-3; 7 bases agree with TRBD1. V shed 0 bases, J shed 3 bases, and the junction held 2 bases outside the gene matches. Germline V gives CDR1 MNHEY, CDR2 SMNVEV (reference sequence). This CDR3 has 15 amino acids. CDR3 protein: CASSLSTGSGNTIYF. As DNA, the CDR3 is TGTGCCAGCAGTTTATCGACAGGGAGTGGAAACACCATATATTTT.

The V and J genes are TRBV4-1 and TRBJ1-4; the match to TRBD1 covers 7 bases. The CDR3 sequence is 15 residues long. The germline CDR1 and CDR2 sequences are MGHRA and YSYEKL. V gave up 0 bases and J gave up 6 bases; unmatched junction bases: 4. DNA for the CDR3: TGCGCCAGCAGCCAAGAAGCAGGGGGTTATGAAAAACTGTTTTTT. This sequence encodes CASSQEAGGYEKLFF.

This chain links TRBV6-2 or TRBV6-3 with TRBJ2-3; 8 nucleotides line up with TRBD2. Germline assignment: CDR1 MNHEY and CDR2 SVGEGT. Losses at the gene ends were 5 bases for V and 2 bases for J; bases not matched to a gene: 3. This CDR3 comprises 14 residues. The CDR3 spells CASSGTRDTDTQYF. The DNA for the CDR3 is TGTGCCAGCAGTGGGACTAGGGACACAGATACGCAGTATTTT.

This chain joins TRBV11-2 and TRBJ2-7; 8 bases agree with TRBD1. Germline CDR1 is SGHAT and CDR2 is FQNNGV. This CDR3 is built from 15 residues. J lost 3 bases, V lost 4 bases, and 8 bases had no gene match. DNA for the CDR3: TGTGCCAGCAGCTCCCTGGGACAGGTGTTCTACGAGCAGTACTTC. It specifies CASSSLGQVFYEQYF.

The genes are TRBV4-2 and TRBJ2-3; the match to TRBD2 covers 11 bases. The CDR3 has 17 amino acids. Germline assignment: CDR1 LGHNA and CDR2 YNFKEQ. The V and J ends lost 1 base and 2 bases, in that order; junction bases with no gene match: 5. CDR3 bases: TGTGCCAGCAGCCAAGTACTAGCGGGGGCACTCACAGATACGCAGTATTTT. It specifies CASSQVLAGALTDTQYF.

This chain uses TRBV4-2 with TRBJ2-2; 16 bases align to TRBD2. V was clipped by 1 base and J by 6 bases; unmatched bases: 8. Per germline, CDR1 LGHNA and CDR2 YNFKEQ. This CDR3 comprises 19 residues. The CDR3 DNA reads TGTGCCAGCAGCCAAGGGCCGGGACTAGCGGGAGGGGGAGCCGGGGAGCTGTTTTTT. It codes for CASSQGPGLAGGGAGELFF.

J is TRBJ2-7 and V is TRBV5-1, with 9 positions matching TRBD1. The CDR3 totals 14 residues. Germline assignment: CDR1 SGHRS and CDR2 YFSETQ. J was trimmed by 2 bases and V by 4 bases; bases with no gene match: 4. CDR3 DNA sequence: TGCGCCAGCAGCACCGGGACAGGGACCTACGAGCAGTACTTC. Protein sequence: CASSTGTGTYEQYF.

The genes are TRBV21-1 and TRBJ2-7; the listed D gene, TRBD1, was not tested against the DNA. TRBV21-1 is a listed pseudogene. The length of the CDR3 is 14 residues. For the CDR3, the DNA is TGTGCCAGCAATGAGACAGGGGGGTTGTACGAGCAGTACTTC. Translating it yields CASNETGGLYEQYF.

V gene TRBV5-4 combines with J gene TRBJ2-1; 8 nucleotides line up with TRBD2. The CDR3 contains 15 residues. V lost 4 bases and J lost 8; bases outside the gene matches: 11. Germline loops: CDR1 SGHNT, CDR2 YYREEE (reference sequence). In DNA form, the CDR3 reads TGTGCCAGCAGCGCCGGGACTAGATATGCCGATGAGCAGTTCTTC. Its translation is CASSAGTRYADEQFF. The full variable domain, completed using reference TRBV5-4 and TRBJ2-1, is ETGVTQSPTHLIKTRGQQVTLRCSSQSGHNTVSWYQQALGQGPQFIFQYYREEENGRGNFPPRFSGLQFPNYSSELNVNALELDDSALYLCASSAGTRYADEQFFGPGTRLTVL.

This sequence joins TRBV10-3 and TRBJ2-1, with TRBD1 as a possible D gene (5 bases). CDR1 ENHRY and CDR2 SYGVKD come from the germline V gene. The CDR3 length is 14 residues. Trimming pared 6 bases from V and 1 base from J, leaving 10 bases between. Written as DNA, the CDR3 is TGTGCCATCAGGGTACAGGAATCCTACAATGAGCAGTTCTTC. Translation: CAIRVQESYNEQFF.

The genes are TRBV3-1 (or the pseudogene TRBV3-2) and TRBJ2-5; 9 bases align to TRBD2. The V and J ends lost 9 bases and 5 bases, in that order; junction bases with no gene match: 7. This CDR3 has 13 amino acids. CDR1 and CDR2 from the germline V gene are LGHDT and YNNKEL (reference sequence). CDR3 region: CASKDSGSETQYF. The CDR3 bases are TGTGCCAGTAAAGATAGCGGGAGTGAGACCCAGTACTTC.

The rearrangement links TRBV14 to TRBJ2-1; D remains unclear. Between the trimmed V and J ends, which lost 3 bases and 7 bases, there was a span of 13 bases. The CDR3 is made up of 14 amino acids. Germline CDR1 SGHDN, CDR2 FVKESK. The CDR3 DNA is TGTGCCAGCAGCCATTTACGCTACGGGAATGAGCAGTTCTTC. This sequence encodes CASSHLRYGNEQFF.

The J gene is TRBJ1-3, the V gene TRBV4-2; possibly TRBD1 for D (6 bases). CDR3 size: 15 residues. Germline V CDR1 and CDR2: LGHNA, YNFKEQ. The V and J ends lost 3 bases and 3 bases respectively, with 12 bases between them. DNA for the CDR3: TGTGCCAGCAGCCACGGACAGTTCGGTGGAAACACCATATATTTT. It specifies CASSHGQFGGNTIYF.

The chain recombines TRBV18 with TRBJ1-1, with 8 bases matching TRBD1. V was clipped by 6 bases and J by 4 bases; unmatched bases: 10. Germline V gene sequence: CDR1 KGHSH, CDR2 LQKENI. This CDR3 contains 15 residues. The CDR3 here is CASSLRTGPGTEAFF. The CDR3 nucleotides are TGTGCCAGCTCGCTTCGGACAGGGCCTGGCACTGAAGCTTTCTTT.

The V and J genes are TRBV30 and TRBJ2-7; D perhaps matches TRBD1 (6 bases). The CDR3 has 14 residues. CDR1 is GTSNPN, CDR2 SVGIG, per germline (reference sequence). The V end lost 0 bases, the J end lost 2 bases, and 11 bases lay between the germline ends. The CDR3 nucleotides read TGTGCCTGGAGTGTAGGGGGAGTAGCCTACGAGCAGTACTTC. Protein: CAWSVGGVAYEQYF.

DNA for the CDR3: TGCGCCAGCAGCCTAGGGCCTTTGGGGGGCTATGGCTACACCTTC. Translating it yields CASSLGPLGGYGYTF. This sequence joins TRBV4-1 and TRBJ1-2, with D possibly TRBD1 on 5 matching bases. The germline CDR1 and CDR2 sequences are MGHRA and YSYEKL. The CDR3 extends over 15 amino acids. V lost 4 bases and J 4 bases, leaving 16 bases between the germline ends.

The chain has TRBV27 and TRBJ2-2; TRBD2 aligns across 8 bases. J gave up 4 bases and V 4 bases, and 2 bases lay outside the gene matches. The length of the CDR3 is 14 residues. The germline V gene has CDR1 MNHEY and CDR2 SMNVEV (reference sequence). The CDR3 spells CASSWLAGTGELFF. Here the CDR3 DNA reads TGTGCCAGCAGTTGGCTAGCGGGCACCGGGGAGCTGTTTTTT.

The DNA of the CDR3 is TGTGCCAGCAGGCCCGGGACAGGAATGCGAACTAATGAAAAACTGTTTTTT. Translated: CASRPGTGMRTNEKLFF. The chain has TRBV7-9 and TRBJ1-4; 8 positions agree with TRBD1. Germline CDR1 SEHNR, CDR2 FQNEAQ (reference sequence). This CDR3 contains 17 residues. V lost 6 bases, J lost 1 base, and 10 bases stayed unmatched.

This clone appeared a single time. The chain has TRBV3-1 (or the pseudogene TRBV3-2) and TRBJ2-5; 7 bases line up with TRBD2. Germline-derived CDR1 and CDR2 are LGHDT and YNNKEL (reference sequence). Trimming cost V 1 base and J 7 bases; bases outside gene matches: 6. This CDR3 region has 14 residues. Written as DNA, the CDR3 is TGTGCCAGCAGCCAAGCAGCGGGGCCAGGGACCCAGTACTTC. Translating gives CASSQAAGPGTQYF.

The CDR3 protein is CASSLSGGRAYEQYF. The CDR3 nucleotides are TGTGCCAGCAGTTTATCAGGTGGGAGGGCCTACGAGCAGTACTTC. The rearrangement links TRBV27 to TRBJ2-7, with 7 bases matching TRBD2. Trimming at V came to 0 bases and at J to 2 bases, leaving 4 bases not matched to a gene. CDR3 length equals 15 residues. The germline CDR1 and CDR2 sequences are MNHEY and SMNVEV (reference sequence).

CDR3 residues: CASSSYSNQPQHF. The CDR3 bases are TGTGCCAGCAGTTCGTATAGCAATCAGCCCCAGCATTTT. The V gene is TRBV27, the J gene TRBJ1-5; D is unclear. The CDR3 runs to 13 residues. With 4 bases removed from V and 0 bases from J, the gap between germline ends came to 4 bases. The germline gives CDR1 MNHEY, CDR2 SMNVEV (reference sequence).

The chain has TRBV28 and TRBJ1-5; the match to TRBD1 covers 7 bases. The CDR3 extends over 15 amino acids. Germline lookup yields CDR1 MDHEN and CDR2 SYDVKM. The J segment lost 2 bases and the V segment lost 8 bases, leaving 9 bases of the junction unmatched. CDR3 coding DNA: TGTGCCAGCCTATTGACAGGGAGGCGCAATCAGCCCCAGCATTTT. This encodes CASLLTGRRNQPQHF.

CDR3 protein: CASSQLRVAQETQYF. The CDR3 nucleotides read TGTGCCAGCAGCCAACTCAGGGTCGCCCAAGAGACCCAGTACTTC. The genes are TRBV4-2 and TRBJ2-5; maybe TRBD1 (5 bases). The CDR3 loop spans 15 amino acids. Trimming removed 2 bases from V and 1 base from J, with 11 bases in between. From germline, CDR1 is LGHNA and CDR2 YNFKEQ.

This chain links TRBV27 with TRBJ2-7, with 9 bases that match TRBD1. The CDR3 extends over 15 amino acids. The V and J ends lost 5 bases and 1 base, in that order; junction bases with no gene match: 6. CDR1 and CDR2 from the germline V gene are MNHEY and SMNVEV (reference sequence). Written as DNA, the CDR3 is TGTGCCAGCAGTCAAACAGGGGGCTTATCCTACGAGCAGTACTTC. Protein sequence: CASSQTGGLSYEQYF.

This sequence joins TRBV14 and TRBJ2-4; 8 nucleotides match TRBD1. Trimming removed 1 base from V and 4 bases from J; junction bases left unmatched: 6. Germline CDR1 reads SGHDN; CDR2 reads FVKESK. The CDR3 spans 16 residues. In DNA, the CDR3 is TGTGCCAGCAGCCAAGCGGCCAGGGGGCATAAAAACATTCAGTACTTC. This codes for CASSQAARGHKNIQYF.

V and J are TRBV6-5 and TRBJ1-1, with 7 bases aligning to TRBD1. Germline CDR1 MNHEY, CDR2 SVGAGI. CDR3 size: 15 residues. V was pared by 2 bases and J by 4 bases, with 7 bases of the junction left unmatched. In DNA form, the CDR3 reads TGTGCCAGCAGTTACCCACAGGGGTTGAGCACTGAAGCTTTCTTT. This codes for CASSYPQGLSTEAFF.

This clone was recorded once. The rearrangement joins TRBV6-5 to TRBJ1-2, with a weak D call TRBD1 (6 bases). V lost 6 bases to trimming and J lost 8 bases, with 13 bases between them. The CDR3 sequence is 12 residues long. The V gene's germline CDR1 is MNHEY and CDR2 SVGAGI. CDR3 sequence reads: CASSRPGDGYTF. The CDR3 nucleotides read TGTGCCAGCAGCCGACCAGGGGACGGCTACACCTTC.

This rearrangement joins TRBV18 to TRBJ1-4, with no clear D. Trimming left V 5 bases short and J 5 bases short, with 15 bases between. CDR3 length equals 15 residues. Germline V gene data show CDR1 as KGHSH and CDR2 as LQKENI. CDR3 nucleotide sequence: TGTGCCAGCTCATCCCCAGGTGGGCTAAATGAAAAACTGTTTTTT. This codes for CASSSPGGLNEKLFF.